What follows are 22 T cell receptor beta chains derived from one specimen sequenced in a study of T cells after yellow fever vaccination (dated by TCRdb to about 2019). The sample's treatment or condition, from its label and the paper: live attenuated yellow fever vaccine strain. The receptor library was made with 5' RACE. The sequencer listed for this sample is Illumina HiSeq 2500. In-frame beta chains were kept once TCRdb had trimmed the public reads at Q25 with fastp and called clones with MiXCR. Rows are combined by CDR3 protein, so each entry shows the most common genes and DNA. The sample has 500,000 to 550,000 distinct CDR3 sequences on record, 20% to 25% of them singletons. In total, the top ten clones hold around 17% of the sample. Sequencing used PBMCs, obtained roughly 20 days after the first yellow fever vaccination. All receptors derive from a man aged 18-30 years who received the YFV17D yellow fever vaccine.

V usage is TRBV20-1 and J usage is TRBJ2-7; 7 bases line up with TRBD1. Trimming at V came to 3 bases and at J to 4 bases, leaving 3 bases not matched to a gene. CDR3 length: 12 amino acids. Germline V gives CDR1 DFQATT, CDR2 SNEGSKA (reference sequence). The CDR3 reads CSASGTAYEQYF. CDR3 nucleotide sequence: TGCAGTGCTAGCGGGACAGCGTACGAGCAGTACTTC.

The V gene is TRBV19, the J gene TRBJ1-1; maybe TRBD1 (5 bases). Germline CDR1 is LNHDA and CDR2 is SQIVND (reference sequence). The CDR3 extends over 13 amino acids. V was shortened by 5 bases and J by 5 bases, with 12 bases between the two germline ends. CDR3 DNA: TGTGCCAGTAGTCCCAGGGCAGGGACTGAAGCTTTCTTT. This gives the protein CASSPRAGTEAFF.

The chain uses TRBV7-2 and TRBJ2-1; 8 bases are a match to TRBD2. The CDR3 has 15 amino acids. Germline loops: CDR1 SGHTA, CDR2 FQGNSA. J lost 5 bases, V lost 5 bases, and 8 bases had no gene match. The CDR3 coding sequence is TGTGCCAGCAGCCCGGGACTAGTGGGAAACAATGAGCAGTTCTTC. Translated, it gives CASSPGLVGNNEQFF. The full variable domain, its missing parts supplied by reference TRBV7-2 and TRBJ2-1, is GAGVSQSPSNKVTEKGKDVELRCDPISGHTALYWYRQSLGQGLEFLIYFQGNSAPDKSGLPSDRFSAERTGGSVSTLTIQRTQQEDSAVYLCASSPGLVGNNEQFFGPGTRLTVL.

The chain joins TRBV19 to TRBJ1-4; TRBD1 agrees at 8 bases. This CDR3 is built from 14 residues. V lost 11 bases to trimming and J lost 7 bases; unmatched junction nucleotides: 12. The germline CDR1 and CDR2 sequences are LNHDA and SQIVND (reference sequence). The chain's CDR3 is CAASPGGGGEKLFF. The CDR3 DNA reads TGTGCCGCCTCTCCAGGGGGCGGTGGTGAAAAACTGTTTTTT.

This clonotype was detected a few times. V usage is TRBV12-3 or TRBV12-4 and J usage is TRBJ2-7; a weak D match, TRBD2 (7 bases). The CDR3 runs 13 residues. The V end was cut by 3 bases, the J end by 5 bases, with 11 bases between. CDR3 residues: CASSLAGADEQYF. As DNA, the CDR3 is TGTGCCAGCAGTTTGGCGGGGGCGGACGAGCAGTACTTC.

The chain links TRBV9 to TRBJ2-7, with D perhaps TRBD2 (6 bases). Per the germline V gene, CDR1 is SGDLS and CDR2 is YYNGEE. The germline V and J ends were trimmed by 4 bases and 3 bases, with 14 bases remaining between them. The CDR3 runs 14 residues. CDR3 DNA: TGTGCCAGCAGCCCTTCCGGGACTTTCTACGAGCAGTACTTC. Its protein is CASSPSGTFYEQYF.

This clonotype was seen a few times. J is TRBJ2-7 and V is TRBV29-1, with D perhaps matching TRBD1 or TRBD2 (5 bases each). The ends were cut back, 2 bases at V and 3 bases at J, with 14 bases in the middle. The CDR3 loop spans 14 amino acids. Germline V gene sequence: CDR1 SQVTM, CDR2 ANQGSEA. The CDR3 sequence is CSVEPRDGLYEQYF. CDR3 bases: TGCAGCGTTGAACCCCGGGACGGGCTCTACGAGCAGTACTTC.

This clonotype has more than one count but fewer than ten. The J gene is TRBJ1-2, the V gene TRBV6-1; no firm D call. V lost 2 bases, J lost 8 bases, and 15 bases lay in between. The CDR3 is 14 amino acids. Germline V gene sequence: CDR1 MNHNS, CDR2 SASEGT. The CDR3 here is CASSERAPSGGYTF. Here the CDR3 DNA reads TGTGCCAGCAGTGAACGGGCCCCCAGTGGGGGCTACACCTTC.

The chain links TRBV7-8 to TRBJ2-2; D possibly corresponds to TRBD1 (6 bases). The CDR3 runs to 17 residues. Germline V gene sequence: CDR1 SGHVS, CDR2 FQNEAQ. Trimming left V 6 bases short and J 7 bases short, with 24 bases between. This CDR3 reads CASRPGPQAQGRGELFF. The CDR3 nucleotides are TGTGCCAGCAGGCCGGGTCCCCAAGCGCAGGGGCGCGGGGAGCTGTTTTTT. Full variable domain (remainder filled in from reference TRBV7-8 and TRBJ2-2): GAGVSQSPRYKVAKRGQDVALRCDPISGHVSLFWYQQALGQGPEFLTYFQNEAQLDKSGLPSDRFFAERPEGSVSTLKIQRTQQEDSAVYLCASRPGPQAQGRGELFFGEGSRLTVL.

There are a few counts of this clonotype. This chain connects TRBV21-1 to TRBJ2-7; TRBD1 is taken as the D call from the table, unchecked against the DNA. TRBV21-1 counts as a pseudogene. This CDR3 is 13 amino acids long. This chain's CDR3 is CASSPRQFYEQYV. The CDR3 DNA follows: TGTGCCAGCAGCCCCCGACAGTTCTACGAGCAGTACGTC.

This clonotype was seen only a few times. V is TRBV5-4 and J is TRBJ1-2; D gene unclear. V gave up 4 bases and J gave up 4 bases, with 17 bases separating them. CDR3 length: 15 amino acids. The germline V gene has CDR1 SGHNT and CDR2 YYREEE (reference sequence). In DNA, the CDR3 is TGTGCCAGCAGCCCCGCAGGAGCAGTTCGCTATGGCTACACCTTC. It translates to CASSPAGAVRYGYTF. Together with reference TRBV5-4 and TRBJ1-2, the CDR3 gives the full variable domain: ETGVTQSPTHLIKTRGQQVTLRCSSQSGHNTVSWYQQALGQGPQFIFQYYREEENGRGNFPPRFSGLQFPNYSSELNVNALELDDSALYLCASSPAGAVRYGYTFGSGTRLTVV.

This clonotype was seen a few times. The rearrangement joins TRBV20-1 to TRBJ2-7; D might be TRBD1 (6 bases). Looked up from germline, CDR1 is DFQATT and CDR2 is SNEGSKA (reference sequence). This CDR3 has 12 amino acids. V was cut by 3 bases and J by 5 bases, with 11 bases left in between. CDR3: CSARGARDEQYF. CDR3 in DNA: TGCAGTGCTAGGGGGGCCAGGGACGAGCAGTACTTC.

This clonotype was picked up many times. The chain links TRBV24-1 to TRBJ1-1; no clear D. From germline, CDR1 is KGHDR and CDR2 SFDVKD. CDR3 length: 11 residues. With 3 bases removed from V and 8 bases from J, the gap between germline ends came to 6 bases. The CDR3 protein is CATSDGVEAFF. The CDR3 DNA reads TGTGCCACCAGTGATGGAGTGGAAGCTTTCTTT.

This clonotype was detected only a few times. The gene calls are TRBV11-2 and TRBJ1-2, with 10 nucleotides matching TRBD1. Trimming at V came to 2 bases and at J to 3 bases, leaving 12 bases not matched to a gene. Germline CDR1 and CDR2: SGHAT and FQNNGV. CDR3 size: 18 residues. CDR3 nucleotides: TGTGCCAGCAGCTTACTTTACAGGACAGGGGGTAGGGACTATGGCTACACCTTC. It specifies CASSLLYRTGGRDYGYTF. The whole variable domain, filled in from reference TRBV11-2 and TRBJ1-2, reads EAGVAQSPRYKIIEKRQSVAFWCNPISGHATLYWYQQILGQGPKLLIQFQNNGVVDDSQLPKDRFSAERLKGVDSTLKIQPAKLEDSAVYLCASSLLYRTGGRDYGYTFGSGTRLTVV.

The chain recombines TRBV11-2 with TRBJ2-5; maybe TRBD2 (5 bases). Germline-derived CDR1 and CDR2 are SGHAT and FQNNGV. V was cut by 0 bases and J by 5 bases, with 19 bases left in between. CDR3 length: 17 residues. DNA of the CDR3: TGTGCCAGCAGCTTAGACACCGGGCCCACTCGAGGGGAGACCCAGTACTTC. This codes for CASSLDTGPTRGETQYF.

This clonotype has at least ten counts. The CDR3 DNA follows: TGTGCCAGCAGCAGAACTAGCGGGGGGGCCGAGACCCAGTACTTC. This translates into CASSRTSGGAETQYF. The chain has TRBV7-2 and TRBJ2-5, with TRBD2 matching 13 bases. Per the germline V gene, CDR1 is SGHTA and CDR2 is FQGNSA. The CDR3 totals 15 residues. J gave up 5 bases and V 5 bases, and 5 bases lay outside the gene matches.

This clonotype occurred once. The chain employs TRBV7-3 and TRBJ2-2; TRBD1 aligns across 9 bases. After removal of 0 bases from V and 4 bases from J, the junction contained 3 bases not matched to a gene. Looked up from germline, CDR1 is SGHTA and CDR2 is FQGTGA. This CDR3 is built from 16 residues. This CDR3 is CASSLTGTGSTGELFF. In nucleotides, the CDR3 is TGTGCCAGCAGCTTAACCGGGACAGGGAGCACCGGGGAGCTGTTTTTT.

The chain uses TRBV9 and TRBJ2-5; D remains unclear. The CDR3 is 16 residues long. The germline CDR1 and CDR2 sequences are SGDLS and YYNGEE. V shed 1 base and J shed 2 bases, with 15 bases lying between them. In nucleotides, the CDR3 is TGTGCCAGCAGCGTATCCCCGACCGACCTACAAGAGACCCAGTACTTC. It translates to CASSVSPTDLQETQYF.

A word on this clonotype: A read error may account for a junction end that differs from germline. This chain uses TRBV5-1 with TRBJ1-1, with D hard to call. CDR3 length equals 13 residues. The germline CDR1 and CDR2 sequences are SGHRS and YFSETQ. For the CDR3, the DNA is TGCGGCAGCAGCTCCTTTGGGGTGGCTGAAGCTTTCTTT. It is translated as CGSSSFGVAEAFF.

This clonotype was detected a few times. V is TRBV20-1 and J is TRBJ1-1, with 7 bases lining up with TRBD1. The V and J ends lost 0 bases and 4 bases, in that order; junction bases with no gene match: 14. This CDR3 has 17 amino acids. Germline V gene data show CDR1 as DFQATT and CDR2 as SNEGSKA (reference sequence). The CDR3 nucleotides are TGCAGTGCTAGAGATTGGGCAGGGGGTGTCCGGACCACTGAAGCTTTCTTT. Translating it yields CSARDWAGGVRTTEAFF.

The V call is TRBV7-2, the J call TRBJ1-1; D call uncertain. The ends were cut back, 5 bases at V and 6 bases at J, with 13 bases in the middle. CDR3 size: 13 residues. Looked up from germline, CDR1 is SGHTA and CDR2 is FQGNSA. CDR3 sequence reads: CASSPVGWAEAFF. The CDR3 DNA reads TGTGCCAGCAGCCCAGTCGGGTGGGCTGAAGCTTTCTTT.

This clonotype has only a few counts. CDR3 residues: CASSYSRGLSEQYV. Here the CDR3 DNA reads TGTGCCAGCAGTTACAGTAGGGGGCTCTCCGAGCAGTACGTC. The genes are TRBV6-2 or TRBV6-3 and TRBJ2-7; TRBD1 aligns across 7 bases. V gave up 2 bases and J gave up 6 bases; unmatched junction bases: 7. CDR1 and CDR2 from the germline V gene are MNHEY and SVGEGT. The CDR3 runs 14 residues.